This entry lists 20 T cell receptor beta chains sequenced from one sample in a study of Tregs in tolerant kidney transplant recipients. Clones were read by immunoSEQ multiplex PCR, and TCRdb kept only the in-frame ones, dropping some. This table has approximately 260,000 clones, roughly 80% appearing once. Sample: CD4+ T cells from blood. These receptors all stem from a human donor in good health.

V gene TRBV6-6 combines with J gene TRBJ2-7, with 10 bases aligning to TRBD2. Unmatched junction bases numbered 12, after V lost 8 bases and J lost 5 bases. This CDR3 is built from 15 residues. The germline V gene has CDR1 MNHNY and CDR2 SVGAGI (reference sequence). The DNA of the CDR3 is TGTGCCAGCCCGGGCTTAGCGGGAGGAGAGAACGAGCAGTACTTC. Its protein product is CASPGLAGGENEQYF.

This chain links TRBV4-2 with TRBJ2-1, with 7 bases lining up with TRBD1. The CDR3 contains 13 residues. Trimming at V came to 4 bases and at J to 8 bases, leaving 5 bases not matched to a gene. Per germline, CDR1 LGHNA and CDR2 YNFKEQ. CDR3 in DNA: TGTGCCAGCAGCCGACAGGGTTCCGATGAGCAGTTCTTC. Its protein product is CASSRQGSDEQFF.

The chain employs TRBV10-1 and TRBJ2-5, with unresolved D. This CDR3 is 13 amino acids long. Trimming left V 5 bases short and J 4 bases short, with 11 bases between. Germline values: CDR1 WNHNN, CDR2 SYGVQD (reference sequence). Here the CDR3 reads CASSRTSGETQYF. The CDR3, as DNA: TGCGCCAGCAGTCGGACCTCGGGAGAGACCCAGTACTTC.

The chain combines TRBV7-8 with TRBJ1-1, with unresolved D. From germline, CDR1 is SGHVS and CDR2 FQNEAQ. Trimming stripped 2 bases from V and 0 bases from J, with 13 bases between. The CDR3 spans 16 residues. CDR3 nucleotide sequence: TGTGCCAGCAGCTTACATTGGCAGGTCATGAACACTGAAGCTTTCTTT. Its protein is CASSLHWQVMNTEAFF.

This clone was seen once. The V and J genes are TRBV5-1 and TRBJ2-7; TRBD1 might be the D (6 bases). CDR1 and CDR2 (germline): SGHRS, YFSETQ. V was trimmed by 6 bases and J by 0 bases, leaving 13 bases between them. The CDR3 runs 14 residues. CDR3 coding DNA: TGCGCCAGCACCAATACAGGGAGCTCCTACGAGCAGTACTTC. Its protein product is CASTNTGSSYEQYF. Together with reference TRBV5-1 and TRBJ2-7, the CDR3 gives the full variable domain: KAGVTQTPRYLIKTRGQQVTLSCSPISGHRSVSWYQQTPGQGLQFLFEYFSETQRNKGNFPGRFSGRQFSNSRSEMNVSTLELGDSALYLCASTNTGSSYEQYFGPGTRLTVT.

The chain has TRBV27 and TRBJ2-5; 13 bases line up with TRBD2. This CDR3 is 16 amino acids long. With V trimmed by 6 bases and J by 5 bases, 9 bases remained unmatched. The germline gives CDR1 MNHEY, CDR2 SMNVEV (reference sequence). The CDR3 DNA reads TGTGCCAGCAGAAGACCGGGACTAGCGGGGCGGGAGACCCAGTACTTC. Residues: CASRRPGLAGRETQYF.

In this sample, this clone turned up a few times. The chain's CDR3 is CASSPRGKVSLTDTQYF. The CDR3, as DNA: TGCGCCAGCAGCCCCAGGGGTAAGGTGTCCCTCACAGATACGCAGTATTTT. The chain couples TRBV5-1 to TRBJ2-3; D perhaps matches TRBD1 (6 bases). Trimming removed 4 bases from V and 2 bases from J, with 20 bases in between. The germline gives CDR1 SGHRS, CDR2 YFSETQ. The CDR3 loop spans 17 amino acids.

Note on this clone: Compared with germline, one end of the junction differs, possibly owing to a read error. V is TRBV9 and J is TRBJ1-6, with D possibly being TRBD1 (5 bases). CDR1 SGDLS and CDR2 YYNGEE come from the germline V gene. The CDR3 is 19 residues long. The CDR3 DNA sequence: TGTGCCAGCAGCGTAGCTGCATTCCAGGGACGGGGGAACAATTCACCCCTCCGCTTT. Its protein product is CASSVAAFQGRGNNSPLRF.

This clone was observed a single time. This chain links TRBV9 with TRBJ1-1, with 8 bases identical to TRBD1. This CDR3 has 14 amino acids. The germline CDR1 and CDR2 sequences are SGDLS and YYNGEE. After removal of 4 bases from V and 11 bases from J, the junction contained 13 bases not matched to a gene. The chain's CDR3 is CASSPYSPQGAAFF. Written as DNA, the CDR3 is TGTGCCAGCAGCCCGTATTCCCCCCAGGGGGCGGCTTTCTTT.

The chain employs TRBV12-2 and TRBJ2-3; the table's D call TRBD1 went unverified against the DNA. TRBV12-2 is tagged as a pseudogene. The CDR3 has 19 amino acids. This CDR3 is CASRLAGTGHSPSTDTQYF. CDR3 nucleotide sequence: TGTGCAAGTCGCTTAGCGGGGACAGGCCATTCCCCTAGCACAGATACGCAGTATTTT.

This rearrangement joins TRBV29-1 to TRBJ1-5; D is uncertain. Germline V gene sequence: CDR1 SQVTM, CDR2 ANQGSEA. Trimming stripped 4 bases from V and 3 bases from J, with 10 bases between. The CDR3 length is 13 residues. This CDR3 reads CSVVGSDNQPQHF. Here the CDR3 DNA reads TGCAGCGTTGTGGGATCCGACAATCAGCCCCAGCATTTT.

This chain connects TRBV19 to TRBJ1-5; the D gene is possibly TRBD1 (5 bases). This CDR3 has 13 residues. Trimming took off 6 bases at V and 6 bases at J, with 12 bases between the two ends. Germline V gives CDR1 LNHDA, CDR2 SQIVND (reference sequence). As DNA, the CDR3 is TGTGCCAGTAGGTCCAGGGTGCCTCAGCCCCAGCATTTT. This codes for CASRSRVPQPQHF. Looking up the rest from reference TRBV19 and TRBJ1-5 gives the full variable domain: DGGITQSPKYLFRKEGQNVTLSCEQNLNHDAMYWYRQDPGQGLRLIYYSQIVNDFQKGDIAEGYSVSREKKESFPLTVTSAQKNPTAFYLCASRSRVPQPQHFGDGTRLSIL.

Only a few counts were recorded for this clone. CDR3 protein: CASYYSPGGAEAFF. The CDR3 bases are TGTGCCAGCTATTACTCCCCGGGGGGAGCTGAAGCTTTCTTT. The genes are TRBV28 and TRBJ1-1, with D possibly TRBD1 on 5 matching bases. V was shortened by 8 bases and J by 6 bases, with 19 bases between the two germline ends. Germline V gene data show CDR1 as MDHEN and CDR2 as SYDVKM. CDR3 length: 14 amino acids.

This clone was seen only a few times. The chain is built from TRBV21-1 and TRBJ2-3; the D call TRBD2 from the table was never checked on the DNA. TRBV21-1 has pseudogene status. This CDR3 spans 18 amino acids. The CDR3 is CASRKGLHQRGGTDTQYF. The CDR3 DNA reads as TGTGCCAGCAGGAAGGGGCTCCACCAGCGGGGAGGGACAGATACGCAGTATTTT.

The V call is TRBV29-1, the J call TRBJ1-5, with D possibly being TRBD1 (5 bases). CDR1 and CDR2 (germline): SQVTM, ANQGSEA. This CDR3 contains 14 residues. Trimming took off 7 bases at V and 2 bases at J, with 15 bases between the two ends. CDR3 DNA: TGCAGCGCCGGGGGGGGTACGGGCAATCAGCCCCAGCATTTT. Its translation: CSAGGGTGNQPQHF.

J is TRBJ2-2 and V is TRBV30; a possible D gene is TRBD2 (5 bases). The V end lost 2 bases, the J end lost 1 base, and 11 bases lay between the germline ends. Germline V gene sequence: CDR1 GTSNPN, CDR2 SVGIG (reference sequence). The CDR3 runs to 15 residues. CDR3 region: CAWSLGGGNTGELFF. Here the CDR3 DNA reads TGTGCCTGGAGTCTTGGCGGAGGGAACACCGGGGAGCTGTTTTTT.

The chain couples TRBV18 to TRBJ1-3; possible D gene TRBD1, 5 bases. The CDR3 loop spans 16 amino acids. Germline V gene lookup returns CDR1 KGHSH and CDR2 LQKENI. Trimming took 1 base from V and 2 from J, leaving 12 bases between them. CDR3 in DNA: TGTGCCAGCTCACCACTGCGCGGGGGAACTGGAAACACCATATATTTT. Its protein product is CASSPLRGGTGNTIYF.

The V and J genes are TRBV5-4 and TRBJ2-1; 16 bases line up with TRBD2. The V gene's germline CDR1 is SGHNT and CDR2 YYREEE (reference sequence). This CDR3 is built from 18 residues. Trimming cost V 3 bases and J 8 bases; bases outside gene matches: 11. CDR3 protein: CASSWKSGTSGRVDEQFF. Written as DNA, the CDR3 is TGTGCCAGCAGCTGGAAATCCGGGACTAGCGGGAGGGTGGATGAGCAGTTCTTC.

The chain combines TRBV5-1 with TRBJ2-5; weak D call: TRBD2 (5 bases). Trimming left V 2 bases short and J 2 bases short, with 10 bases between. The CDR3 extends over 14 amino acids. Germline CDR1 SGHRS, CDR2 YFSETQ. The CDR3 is CASSLIGSQETQYF. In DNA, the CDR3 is TGCGCCAGCAGCTTAATAGGGAGTCAAGAGACCCAGTACTTC.

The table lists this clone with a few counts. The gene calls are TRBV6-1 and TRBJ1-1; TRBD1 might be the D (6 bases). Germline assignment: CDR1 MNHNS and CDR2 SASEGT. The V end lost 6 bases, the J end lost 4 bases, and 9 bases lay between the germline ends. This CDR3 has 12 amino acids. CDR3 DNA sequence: TGTGCCAGCAGAGGACAGTCCACTGAAGCTTTCTTT. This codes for CASRGQSTEAFF.